Listed here is a single T cell receptor (beta chain). The antigen is undetermined. This sample stems from a study of T cells in localized non-small cell lung cancer. Regarding the study as a whole: Because only a single region of the tumor was sequenced, heterogeneity remains possible. Peak T cell clonality was found in uninvolved adjacent lung, exceeding tumor. In adjacent lung appeared a median around 55 of the top 100 tumor clones. Elevated blood T cell density was associated with longer overall survival.

Generated by immunoSEQ multiplex PCR, the TCRdb table keeps only in-frame clones and is missing some. Of tens of thousands of clones in the sample, around 81% were seen once. Germline CDR1 GTSNPN, CDR2 SVGIG (reference sequence). The CDR3 totals 12 residues. Trimming shortened V by 4 bases and J by 5 bases, and 11 bases separated the two germline ends. The sequence was collected from a female donor at least 60 years old with stage I lung adenocarcinoma. The sample was peripheral blood, taken before any cancer treatment. V gene TRBV30 combines with J gene TRBJ2-5, with D perhaps matching TRBD2 (5 bases). The CDR3 DNA reads TGTGCCTGGAACACCCGAGGGGAGACCCAGTACTTC. It codes for CAWNTRGETQYF.